This T cell receptor (beta chain) was recovered during a study of response to subunit inactivated influenza vaccine. Study-level points and caveats: New T cells are recruited in small numbers by each seasonal influenza vaccination, according to the authors' suggestion.

The V end lost 1 base, the J end lost 7 bases, and 6 bases lay between the germline ends. The CDR3 loop spans 12 amino acids. Germline loops: CDR1 SGHKS, CDR2 YYEKEE (reference sequence). TCRdb itself ran the RT-PCR reads through MiXCR, one entry per CDR3 protein. The table shows 800,000 to 1,000,000 distinct CDR3 sequences, with approximately 22% occurring only once. Turning to this clonotype: Its antigen is still unknown.

This chain connects TRBV5-5 to TRBJ2-1; no definite D call. The sequences come from PBMCs from blood, collected more than 4 days after vaccination. The receptor's source is a man aged 45-65 years who received an inactivated influenza vaccine. The CDR3, as DNA: TGTGCCAGCAGCTTGCAGAGGAATGAGCAGTTCTTC. Translation: CASSLQRNEQFF.